The following is a T cell receptor (beta chain) sequence with its context. The antigen is undetermined. The CDR3 totals 12 residues. CDR1 is SGHRS and CDR2 is YFSETQ in the germline V gene. V shed 4 bases and J shed 4 bases, with 8 bases lying between them. These data come from a study of naive and memory T cell subsets. Whole-study results and caveats: There was no ground truth to check naive and memory subset results. Clonotypes here are unpaired alpha or beta chain sequences.

Both TRBC1 and TRBC2 were covered by a beta constant-region primer of two equimolar oligonucleotides. TCRdb reanalysed the UMI-ligation and nested PCR reads using MiXCR and keeps one entry per CDR3 protein. The sample holds 77,000 or so distinct CDR3 sequences, about 12% seen once. The clonotype originates from a human donor in good health. The chain is built from TRBV5-1 and TRBJ2-5; no clear D gene. Sequenced material: central memory CD4+ T cells from blood. The CDR3 sequence is CASSPSPETQYF. CDR3 coding DNA: TGCGCCAGCAGCCCGAGCCCAGAGACCCAGTACTTC. The whole variable domain, filled in from reference TRBV5-1 and TRBJ2-5, reads KAGVTQTPRYLIKTRGQQVTLSCSPISGHRSVSWYQQTPGQGLQFLFEYFSETQRNKGNFPGRFSGRQFSNSRSEMNVSTLELGDSALYLCASSPSPETQYFGPGTRLLVL.